These 21 T cell receptor beta chains were all obtained from the same sample, sequenced in a study of blood T cell repertoires in COVID-19. Assay: immunoSEQ multiplex PCR; the TCRdb copy retains only in-frame clones and omits some. Of 150,000 to 200,000 clones listed, approximately 84% are singletons. Specimen: peripheral blood. These receptors were obtained from a man aged 65-85 years with active or convalescent COVID-19.

This clone has a count of ten or more. The genes are TRBV4-1 and TRBJ1-2; D possibly corresponds to TRBD1 (5 bases). The V end lost 3 bases, the J end lost 8 bases, and 22 bases lay between the germline ends. Germline V lookup: CDR1 MGHRA, CDR2 YSYEKL. The CDR3 runs 16 residues. The CDR3 here is CASSHPSPRRGHGYTF. CDR3 DNA sequence: TGCGCCAGCAGCCACCCAAGCCCGAGGAGGGGTCACGGCTACACCTTC.

This clone was seen many times. Other DNA sequences in the same sample also yield this CDR3. The chain joins TRBV29-1 to TRBJ2-7; 9 bases agree with TRBD2. V shed 3 bases, J shed 1 base, and the junction held 1 base outside the gene matches. The germline V gene encodes CDR1 SQVTM and CDR2 ANQGSEA. The CDR3 is 13 residues long. CDR3: CSVELAGSYEQYF. The CDR3 DNA sequence: TGCAGCGTTGAGCTAGCGGGGTCCTACGAGCAGTACTTC.

This clone appeared once. This chain uses TRBV11-2 with TRBJ2-7; D may be TRBD1 (5 bases). From germline, CDR1 is SGHAT and CDR2 FQNNGV. V lost 5 bases and J lost 5, with 16 bases in between. The CDR3 length is 14 residues. CDR3 sequence (DNA): TGTGCCAGCAGCCCTCCCCAAGGGGTCAACGAGCAGTACTTC. This gives the protein CASSPPQGVNEQYF.

This clone was seen more than once but under ten times. V and J are TRBV12-3 or TRBV12-4 and TRBJ1-2; D call uncertain. Trimming took off 2 bases at V and 2 bases at J, with 6 bases between the two ends. CDR3 length equals 13 residues. CDR3 DNA sequence: TGTGCCAGCAGTTTATCACGGAACTATGGCTACACCTTC. This sequence encodes CASSLSRNYGYTF.

This sequence joins TRBV7-8 and TRBJ1-2; D is undetermined. V was clipped by 1 base and J by 7 bases, with 13 bases between them. The CDR3 has 14 amino acids. CDR1 and CDR2 from the germline V gene are SGHVS and FQNEAQ. DNA of the CDR3: TGTGCCAGCAGCTTAGATTCCGGATCGGGTGGCTACACCTTC. It translates to CASSLDSGSGGYTF. Looking up the rest from reference TRBV7-8 and TRBJ1-2 gives the full variable domain: GAGVSQSPRYKVAKRGQDVALRCDPISGHVSLFWYQQALGQGPEFLTYFQNEAQLDKSGLPSDRFFAERPEGSVSTLKIQRTQQEDSAVYLCASSLDSGSGGYTFGSGTRLTVV.

The chain employs TRBV28 and TRBJ1-2, with TRBD1 as a possible D gene (6 bases). Germline loops: CDR1 MDHEN, CDR2 SYDVKM. V was pared by 2 bases and J by 0 bases, with 7 bases between. The CDR3 runs 14 residues. For the CDR3, the DNA is TGTGCCAGCAGTTTACACAGGGCTAACTATGGCTACACCTTC. Translation: CASSLHRANYGYTF.

The genes are TRBV6-1 and TRBJ1-5, with D unresolved. The CDR3 has 14 amino acids. Germline V gives CDR1 MNHNS, CDR2 SASEGT. Trimming cost V 3 bases and J 10 bases, with 16 bases left between them. CDR3: CASSEIRGLDPQHF. The CDR3 DNA follows: TGTGCCAGCAGTGAGATTCGGGGTTTGGATCCCCAGCATTTT.

This clone was found once. This chain uses TRBV19 with TRBJ1-5; TRBD1 matches 10 bases. Losses at the gene ends were 6 bases for V and 3 bases for J; bases not matched to a gene: 11. The CDR3 contains 17 residues. Germline assignment: CDR1 LNHDA and CDR2 SQIVND (reference sequence). CDR3 sequence (DNA): TGTGCCAGTAGGGCTTCGGGACAGGGGTTTTACAATCAGCCCCAGCATTTT. It specifies CASRASGQGFYNQPQHF.

The gene calls are TRBV6-5 and TRBJ1-6; D gene uncertain. Per the germline V gene, CDR1 is MNHEY and CDR2 is SVGAGI. The V and J ends lost 5 bases and 7 bases respectively, with 15 bases between them. The CDR3 spans 15 residues. CDR3 amino acids: CASSQQEAGNSPLHF. CDR3 bases: TGTGCCAGCAGTCAACAAGAAGCGGGGAATTCACCCCTCCACTTT.

This chain connects TRBV3-1 (or the pseudogene TRBV3-2) to TRBJ2-5, with a weak D call TRBD1 (6 bases). Germline V lookup: CDR1 LGHDT, CDR2 YNNKEL (reference sequence). Trimming took 2 bases from V and 5 from J, leaving 9 bases between them. CDR3 size: 13 residues. CDR3 DNA: TGTGCCAGCAGCCAATGGACAGATGAGACCCAGTACTTC. It yields the protein CASSQWTDETQYF.

This clone came up a few times. This chain links TRBV12-3 or TRBV12-4 with TRBJ2-1; weak D call: TRBD2 (5 bases). Deletions cut 5 bases from V and 9 bases from J, with 11 bases between. The CDR3 totals 12 residues. The CDR3 DNA reads as TGTGCCAGCAGTCGGGGTACGGGTGAGCAGTTCTTC. It translates to CASSRGTGEQFF.

The chain is built from TRBV3-1 (or the pseudogene TRBV3-2) and TRBJ1-1, with D hard to call. Trimming shortened V by 1 base and J by 0 bases, and 9 bases separated the two germline ends. Germline V lookup: CDR1 LGHDT, CDR2 YNNKEL (reference sequence). This CDR3 has 15 amino acids. CDR3 sequence reads: CASSQAQVLNTEAFF. In nucleotides, the CDR3 is TGTGCCAGCAGCCAAGCCCAGGTCCTGAACACTGAAGCTTTCTTT.

In the case of this clone: The sample holds other DNA sequences that translate to the same CDR3. This chain links TRBV19 with TRBJ1-5; D is ambiguous. V lost 7 bases and J 2 bases, leaving 15 bases between the germline ends. This CDR3 is built from 15 residues. The germline V gene has CDR1 LNHDA and CDR2 SQIVND (reference sequence). In nucleotides, the CDR3 is TGTGCCAGTACTACGCCCGGCGGTGGCAATCAGCCCCAGCATTTT. As protein: CASTTPGGGNQPQHF. Drawing the rest from reference TRBV19 and TRBJ1-5, the complete variable domain is DGGITQSPKYLFRKEGQNVTLSCEQNLNHDAMYWYRQDPGQGLRLIYYSQIVNDFQKGDIAEGYSVSREKKESFPLTVTSAQKNPTAFYLCASTTPGGGNQPQHFGDGTRLSIL.

This chain links TRBV7-9 with TRBJ1-4; 7 positions match TRBD1. Unmatched junction bases numbered 7, after V lost 7 bases and J lost 8 bases. CDR1 is SEHNR and CDR2 is FQNEAQ in the germline V gene (reference sequence). The CDR3 sequence is 13 residues long. CDR3 sequence: CASIRGNGEKLFF. The CDR3 nucleotides are TGTGCCAGCATCAGGGGGAACGGGGAAAAACTGTTTTTT. The whole variable domain, filled in from reference TRBV7-9 and TRBJ1-4, reads DTGVSQNPRHKITKRGQNVTFRCDPISEHNRLYWYRQTLGQGPEFLTYFQNEAQLEKSRLLSDRFSAERPKGSFSTLEIQRTEQGDSAMYLCASIRGNGEKLFFGSGTQLSVL.

The V call is TRBV9, the J call TRBJ1-1; TRBD1 might be the D (5 bases). The CDR3 has 15 residues. The germline V and J ends were trimmed by 4 bases and 2 bases, with 15 bases remaining between them. Germline V CDR1 and CDR2: SGDLS, YYNGEE. The CDR3 protein is CASSFTGTENTEAFF. The CDR3 bases are TGTGCCAGCAGCTTCACGGGGACTGAAAACACTGAAGCTTTCTTT.

The chain uses TRBV6-2 or TRBV6-3 and TRBJ1-1; no reliable D call. The CDR3 length is 14 residues. Trimming stripped 4 bases from V and 2 bases from J, with 11 bases between. CDR1 and CDR2 from the germline V gene are MNHEY and SVGEGT. Written as DNA, the CDR3 is TGTGCCAGCAGTTCCCCCATCAGAAACACTGAAGCTTTCTTT. Protein: CASSSPIRNTEAFF.

The chain links TRBV3-1 (or the pseudogene TRBV3-2) to TRBJ1-3; D may be TRBD1 (5 bases). Germline V CDR1 and CDR2: LGHDT, YNNKEL (reference sequence). This CDR3 region has 16 residues. V lost 0 bases to trimming and J lost 2 bases, with 11 bases between them. CDR3 sequence: CASSQDRRGTGNTIYF. CDR3 DNA: TGTGCCAGCAGCCAAGATCGGAGGGGAACTGGAAACACCATATATTTT.

This rearrangement joins TRBV6-5 to TRBJ2-4; no clear D. V lost 8 bases, J lost 16 bases, and 18 bases lay in between. The germline CDR1 and CDR2 sequences are MNHEY and SVGAGI. This CDR3 is 11 amino acids long. CDR3 sequence reads: CASLTRNYGYF. The DNA of the CDR3 is TGTGCCAGCTTAACCCGAAATTATGGCTACTTC.

The count of this clone is one. This rearrangement joins TRBV5-6 to TRBJ2-7, with D hard to call. Germline CDR1 SGHDT, CDR2 YYEEEE. The ends were cut back, 4 bases at V and 4 bases at J, with 9 bases in the middle. The length of the CDR3 is 12 residues. The CDR3 loop reads CASSPSGYEQYF. The CDR3, as DNA: TGTGCCAGCAGCCCCTCCGGGTACGAGCAGTACTTC.

The chain combines TRBV2 with TRBJ2-7, with 7 bases that match TRBD1. Trimming removed 2 bases from V and 3 bases from J; junction bases left unmatched: 4. CDR3 length: 14 residues. Germline V CDR1 and CDR2: SNHLY, FYNNEI. In nucleotides, the CDR3 is TGTGCCAGCAGTGAACAGGGGGAGTTCTACGAGCAGTACTTC. Translating it yields CASSEQGEFYEQYF. Looking up the rest from reference TRBV2 and TRBJ2-7 gives the full variable domain: EPEVTQTPSHQVTQMGQEVILRCVPISNHLYFYWYRQILGQKVEFLVSFYNNEISEKSEIFDDQFSVERPDGSNFTLKIRSTKLEDSAMYFCASSEQGEFYEQYFGPGTRLTVT.

The chain uses TRBV7-9 and TRBJ2-7; 10 nucleotides agree with TRBD2. The V gene's germline CDR1 is SEHNR and CDR2 FQNEAQ (reference sequence). CDR3 size: 15 residues. V dropped 5 bases and J dropped 0; count of bases not matched to a gene: 4. The CDR3 coding sequence is TGTGCCAGCAGCCCTCCTAGCGGGAGCTCCTACGAGCAGTACTTC. Residues: CASSPPSGSSYEQYF. Combining the CDR3 with reference TRBV7-9 and TRBJ2-7 gives the whole variable domain DTGVSQNPRHKITKRGQNVTFRCDPISEHNRLYWYRQTLGQGPEFLTYFQNEAQLEKSRLLSDRFSAERPKGSFSTLEIQRTEQGDSAMYLCASSPPSGSSYEQYFGPGTRLTVT.